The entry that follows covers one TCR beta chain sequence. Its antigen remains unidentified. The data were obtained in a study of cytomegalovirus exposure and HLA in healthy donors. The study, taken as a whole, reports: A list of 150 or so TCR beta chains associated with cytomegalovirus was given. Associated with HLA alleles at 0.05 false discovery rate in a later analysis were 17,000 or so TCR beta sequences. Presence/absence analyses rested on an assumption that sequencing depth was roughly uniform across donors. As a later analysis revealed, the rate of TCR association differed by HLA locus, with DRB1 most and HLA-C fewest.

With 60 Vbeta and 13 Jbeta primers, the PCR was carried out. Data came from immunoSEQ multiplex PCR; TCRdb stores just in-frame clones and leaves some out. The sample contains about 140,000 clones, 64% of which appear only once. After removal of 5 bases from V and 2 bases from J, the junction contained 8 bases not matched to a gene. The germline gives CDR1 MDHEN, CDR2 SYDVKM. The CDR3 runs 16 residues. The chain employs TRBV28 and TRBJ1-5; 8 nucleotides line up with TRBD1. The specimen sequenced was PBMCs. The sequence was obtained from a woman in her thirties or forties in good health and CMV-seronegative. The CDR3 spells CASSRQGRQGNQPQHF. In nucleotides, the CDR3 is TGTGCCAGCAGTCGACAGGGGCGTCAGGGCAATCAGCCCCAGCATTTT.